Below are 17 T cell receptor beta chains sequenced from a single sample in a study of cytomegalovirus exposure and HLA in healthy donors. The PCR made use of 60 Vbeta and 13 Jbeta primers. Profiling relied on immunoSEQ multiplex PCR, and the TCRdb table lists in-frame clones only, not all of them. This sample carries about 160,000 clones, roughly 85% of them seen once, and the ten largest clones take 0.85% to 1%. Sequencing was done on a sample of PBMCs. These receptors were obtained from a woman aged 50 to 60 in good health and CMV-seropositive.

The V gene is TRBV29-1, the J gene TRBJ2-7; no definite D call. The germline V gene encodes CDR1 SQVTM and CDR2 ANQGSEA. The V gene lost 7 bases and the J gene lost 3 bases, with 10 bases spanning the gap. This CDR3 has 11 amino acids. CDR3: CSATENYEQYF. The CDR3 nucleotides read TGCAGCGCCACGGAGAACTACGAGCAGTACTTC.

This clone was picked up a small number of times. This chain links TRBV28 with TRBJ1-2; D may be TRBD1 (5 bases). Germline V lookup: CDR1 MDHEN, CDR2 SYDVKM. Trimming stripped 6 bases from V and 2 bases from J, with 10 bases between. This CDR3 is built from 13 residues. CDR3 in amino acids: CASRLGGNYGYTF. CDR3 nucleotides: TGTGCCAGCAGACTTGGGGGGAACTATGGCTACACCTTC.

The V gene is TRBV10-3, the J gene TRBJ1-2, with TRBD1 matching 8 bases. CDR1 is ENHRY and CDR2 is SYGVKD in the germline V gene. V gave up 10 bases and J gave up 3 bases; unmatched junction bases: 7. The CDR3 covers 13 residues. This CDR3 reads CATDPTGDYGYTF. CDR3 sequence (DNA): TGTGCCACGGACCCGACAGGGGACTATGGCTACACCTTC.

The chain couples TRBV10-3 to TRBJ1-4, with TRBD1 matching 8 bases. The CDR3 runs to 16 residues. Germline CDR1 reads ENHRY; CDR2 reads SYGVKD. With 10 bases clipped from V and 0 bases from J, the junction kept 10 bases outside the gene matches. CDR3 bases: TGTGCCAGCGGACAGGGCCTACGAACAACTAATGAAAAACTGTTTTTT. This encodes CASGQGLRTTNEKLFF.

The chain recombines TRBV10-3 with TRBJ1-2; TRBD1 aligns across 10 bases. Unmatched junction bases numbered 4, after V lost 2 bases and J lost 4 bases. The CDR3 runs to 15 residues. Germline V gene lookup returns CDR1 ENHRY and CDR2 SYGVKD. This chain's CDR3 is CAISEHGQGGYGYTF. CDR3 DNA: TGTGCCATCAGTGAGCACGGACAGGGGGGCTATGGCTACACCTTC.

The count of this clone is one. The chain carries TRBV10-3 and TRBJ2-7; TRBD2 might be the D (6 bases). CDR3 length equals 15 residues. Trimming left V 0 bases short and J 4 bases short, with 13 bases between. CDR1 ENHRY and CDR2 SYGVKD come from the germline V gene. The CDR3 sequence is CAISESSGGEYEQYF. CDR3 coding DNA: TGTGCCATCAGTGAGTCTAGCGGCGGAGAATACGAGCAGTACTTC.

The chain couples TRBV6-5 to TRBJ2-6; D is possibly TRBD2 (5 bases). CDR1 is MNHEY, CDR2 SVGAGI, per germline. The germline V and J ends were trimmed by 5 bases and 0 bases, with 5 bases remaining between them. CDR3 length: 14 amino acids. The CDR3 region is CASSEGSGANVLTF. For the CDR3, the DNA is TGTGCCAGCAGTGAGGGCTCTGGGGCCAACGTCCTGACTTTC.

The J gene is TRBJ1-5, the V gene TRBV14, with 7 bases fitting TRBD1. J was trimmed by 5 bases and V by 5 bases; bases with no gene match: 9. The CDR3 has 15 amino acids. The germline V gene encodes CDR1 SGHDN and CDR2 FVKESK. CDR3 amino acids: CASSKRQGEYQPQHF. CDR3 nucleotides: TGTGCCAGCAGCAAACGACAGGGTGAGTATCAGCCCCAGCATTTT.

V gene TRBV4-3 combines with J gene TRBJ1-5; D unresolved. The V end lost 4 bases, the J end lost 2 bases, and 12 bases lay between the germline ends. This CDR3 is built from 15 residues. Per germline, CDR1 LGHNA and CDR2 YSLEER. CDR3 in DNA: TGCGCCAGCAGCCCCAAGACCGGAGGCAATCAGCCCCAGCATTTT. Translation gives CASSPKTGGNQPQHF.

This clone appeared a few times. The rearrangement links TRBV4-1 to TRBJ1-4; perhaps TRBD1 as D (5 bases). The CDR3 is made up of 15 amino acids. Deletions cut 0 bases from V and 5 bases from J, with 10 bases between. Germline lookup yields CDR1 MGHRA and CDR2 YSYEKL. The CDR3, as DNA: TGCGCCAGCAGCCAAGATTTCACAGGAAATGAAAAACTGTTTTTT. Its protein product is CASSQDFTGNEKLFF.

The count of this clone is one. V and J are TRBV6-1 and TRBJ1-5; tentative D call: TRBD1 (6 bases). Trimming removed 7 bases from V and 1 base from J, with 11 bases in between. The CDR3 is 14 amino acids. CDR1 is MNHNS, CDR2 SASEGT, per germline. CDR3 nucleotide sequence: TGTGCCAGCAATCGACAGGAGAGCAATCAGCCCCAGCATTTT. It translates to CASNRQESNQPQHF.

The chain combines TRBV6-1 with TRBJ1-5; TRBD1 matches at 8 bases. The trim removed 3 bases at V and 0 bases at J, leaving 4 bases unmatched. CDR3 length: 16 residues. Germline V gene lookup returns CDR1 MNHNS and CDR2 SASEGT. The CDR3 nucleotides read TGTGCCAGCAGTGACATGGACAGGGTTAGCAATCAGCCCCAGCATTTT. This encodes CASSDMDRVSNQPQHF.

V is TRBV7-9 and J is TRBJ2-4; D gene unclear. CDR1 and CDR2 (germline): SEHNR, FQNEAQ (reference sequence). The CDR3 consists of 13 residues. With 2 bases removed from V and 8 bases from J, the gap between germline ends came to 10 bases. CDR3 sequence: CASSLSESDIQYF. The CDR3 coding sequence is TGTGCCAGCAGCTTAAGCGAATCTGACATTCAGTACTTC.

The gene calls are TRBV7-2 and TRBJ2-7; D might be TRBD1 (7 bases). With 5 bases removed from V and 6 bases from J, the gap between germline ends came to 23 bases. The germline V gene has CDR1 SGHTA and CDR2 FQGNSA. This CDR3 is built from 16 residues. The CDR3 nucleotides are TGTGCCAGCAGCCCCGGGGGAGGAGGGGGCTTTGGCGAGCAGTACTTC. Translating gives CASSPGGGGGFGEQYF.

The V gene is TRBV19, the J gene TRBJ1-3, with 7 bases lining up with TRBD1. Germline V gives CDR1 LNHDA, CDR2 SQIVND (reference sequence). V lost 7 bases, J lost 2 bases, and 5 bases stayed unmatched. This CDR3 is 14 amino acids long. The CDR3 nucleotides read TGTGCCAGTACGCGAGGGGGCGCTGGAAACACCATATATTTT. Amino acids: CASTRGGAGNTIYF.

The chain joins TRBV7-2 to TRBJ1-3; possible D gene TRBD1, 6 bases. The CDR3 length is 15 residues. CDR1 is SGHTA, CDR2 FQGNSA, per germline. V dropped 5 bases and J dropped 4 bases, with 15 bases sitting between them. CDR3 bases: TGTGCCAGCAGCCCAAACAGGGCGGCGGGAAACACCATATATTTT. Encoded protein: CASSPNRAAGNTIYF.

The chain carries TRBV27 and TRBJ2-1; TRBD1 agrees at 10 bases. Germline V gene sequence: CDR1 MNHEY, CDR2 SMNVEV (reference sequence). This CDR3 has 15 residues. With V trimmed by 3 bases and J by 7 bases, 6 bases remained unmatched. The CDR3 here is CASSFLGQGVNEQFF. The CDR3 DNA reads as TGTGCCAGCAGTTTTCTAGGACAGGGGGTTAATGAGCAGTTCTTC.